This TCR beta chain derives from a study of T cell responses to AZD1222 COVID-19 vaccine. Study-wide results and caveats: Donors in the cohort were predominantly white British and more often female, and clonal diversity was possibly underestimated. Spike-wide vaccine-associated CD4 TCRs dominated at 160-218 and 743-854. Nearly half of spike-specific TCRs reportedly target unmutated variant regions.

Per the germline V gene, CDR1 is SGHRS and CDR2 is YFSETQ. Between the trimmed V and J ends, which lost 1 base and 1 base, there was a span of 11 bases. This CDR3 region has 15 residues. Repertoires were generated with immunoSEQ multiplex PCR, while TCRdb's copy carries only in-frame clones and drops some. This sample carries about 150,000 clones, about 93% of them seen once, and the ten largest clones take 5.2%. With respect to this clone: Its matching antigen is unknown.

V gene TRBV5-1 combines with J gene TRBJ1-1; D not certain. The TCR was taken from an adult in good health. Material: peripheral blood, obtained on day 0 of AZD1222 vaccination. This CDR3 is CASSLIPGTNTEAFF. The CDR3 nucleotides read TGCGCCAGCAGCTTGATTCCGGGAACGAACACTGAAGCTTTCTTT.